A selection of T cell receptor beta chains follows, all from one sample in a study of early T cells in non-severe SARS-CoV-2 infection. TCRdb passed the 5' RACE reads through MiXCR, listing each CDR3 protein once. In the table there are 25,000 to 30,000 distinct CDR3 sequences, roughly 4% of which are singletons. Sequences were obtained from whole blood. Every receptor here comes from an adult who was a healthcare worker with PCR-confirmed SARS-CoV-2 infection or an uninfected control (not recorded which). The CDR3 runs from the conserved cysteine through the conserved F or W. Each record gives: D gene, clone size, V gene, J gene, CDR3 DNA, CDR3 protein. D genes are given only for firm matches. The listing skips clone size in some rows; elsewhere it reads once, few, many or a size class.

d_call: .
clone_size: many
v_call: TRBV20-1
j_call: TRBJ2-7
cdr3_nt: TGCAGTGCGCTAGGGGGGAGATCAGCGGGATCACGCTACGAGCAGTACTTC
cdr3_aa: CSALGGRSAGSRYEQYF

d_call: .
clone_size: few
v_call: TRBV7-6
j_call: TRBJ2-2
cdr3_nt: TGTGCCAGCAGCTTAGTCGATAGAACCGGGGAGCTGTTTTTT
cdr3_aa: CASSLVDRTGELFF

d_call: .
clone_size: many
v_call: TRBV13
j_call: TRBJ1-1
cdr3_nt: TGTGCCAGCACTCTCCGGAGGGTAACTGAAGCTTTCTTT
cdr3_aa: CASTLRRVTEAFF

d_call: .
clone_size: many
v_call: TRBV12-3/TRBV12-4
j_call: TRBJ1-5
cdr3_nt: TGTGCCAGCAGTCTTACAGGGAGCAATCAGCCCCAGCATTTT
cdr3_aa: CASSLTGSNQPQHF

d_call: TRBD1
clone_size: many
v_call: TRBV12-3/TRBV12-4
j_call: TRBJ1-1
cdr3_nt: TGTGCCAGCAGTTTATTGAGGGGGCAGGGGACTGAAGCTTTCTTT
cdr3_aa: CASSLLRGQGTEAFF

d_call: .
clone_size: many
v_call: TRBV28
j_call: TRBJ1-5
cdr3_nt: TGTGCCAGCAGTTTAGGGGTCCCCCGGGATCAGCCCCAGCATTTT
cdr3_aa: CASSLGVPRDQPQHF

d_call: TRBD2
clone_size: few
v_call: TRBV28
j_call: TRBJ2-7
cdr3_nt: TGTGCCAGCAGTTTCCCTGCCTCGACTAGCGGGAGTGGAGAGCAGTACTTC
cdr3_aa: CASSFPASTSGSGEQYF

d_call: .
clone_size: many
v_call: TRBV6-2/TRBV6-3
j_call: TRBJ1-5
cdr3_nt: TGTGCCAGTGGGGCAGGATGGGACAATCAGCCCCAGCATTTT
cdr3_aa: CASGAGWDNQPQHF

d_call: .
clone_size: many
v_call: TRBV20-1
j_call: TRBJ1-3
cdr3_nt: TGCAGTGCTAGAGATTTAGCCAGGGCGGCTGGAAACACCATATATTTT
cdr3_aa: CSARDLARAAGNTIYF

d_call: TRBD1
clone_size: many
v_call: TRBV7-6
j_call: TRBJ1-1
cdr3_nt: TGTGCCAGCAGCTTAGCCCCTCCTGGGACAGGGGGTGGTACTGAAGCTTTCTTT
cdr3_aa: CASSLAPPGTGGGTEAFF

d_call: TRBD2
clone_size: many
v_call: TRBV20-1
j_call: TRBJ2-7
cdr3_nt: TGCAGTGCTAGATTGAGTCGACTAGCGGCATACGAGCAGTACTTC
cdr3_aa: CSARLSRLAAYEQYF

d_call: .
clone_size: many
v_call: TRBV18
j_call: TRBJ2-3
cdr3_nt: TGTGCCAGCTCACCTAAGGCAGATACGCAGTATTTT
cdr3_aa: CASSPKADTQYF

d_call: TRBD1
clone_size: .
v_call: TRBV7-9
j_call: TRBJ1-1
cdr3_nt: TGTGCCAGCAGCCTCGACCCGGGACAGGGTCCCACTGAAGCTTTCTTT
cdr3_aa: CASSLDPGQGPTEAFF

d_call: TRBD2
clone_size: many
v_call: TRBV7-6
j_call: TRBJ2-3
cdr3_nt: TGTGCCAGCAGCCTTACTAGCGGGAGTGCAGATACGCAGTATTTT
cdr3_aa: CASSLTSGSADTQYF

d_call: .
clone_size: many
v_call: TRBV9
j_call: TRBJ1-6
cdr3_nt: TGTGCCAGCAGCGCCCGGCACGCCTATAATTCACCCCTCCACTTT
cdr3_aa: CASSARHAYNSPLHF

d_call: .
clone_size: few
v_call: TRBV19
j_call: TRBJ2-7
cdr3_nt: TGTGCCAGTAGTCCCAGGACAACCTACGAGCAGTACTTC
cdr3_aa: CASSPRTTYEQYF

d_call: .
clone_size: many
v_call: TRBV13
j_call: TRBJ2-7
cdr3_nt: TGTGCCAGCAAGGGAGGGGGGAGAGGCGAGCAGTACTTC
cdr3_aa: CASKGGGRGEQYF

d_call: .
clone_size: many
v_call: TRBV9
j_call: TRBJ1-1
cdr3_nt: TGTGCCAGCAGCTTGAGACCGGAGGGGAGTGAAGCTTTCTTT
cdr3_aa: CASSLRPEGSEAFF

d_call: .
clone_size: many
v_call: TRBV24-1
j_call: TRBJ2-1
cdr3_nt: TGTGCCACCAGTCCAGGGCCCATATACAATGAGCAGTTCTTC
cdr3_aa: CATSPGPIYNEQFF

d_call: TRBD1
clone_size: many
v_call: TRBV4-1
j_call: TRBJ2-7
cdr3_nt: TGCGCCAGCAGCCAAGAGGACAGGGGAACCTACGAGCAGTACTTC
cdr3_aa: CASSQEDRGTYEQYF

d_call: .
clone_size: many
v_call: TRBV15
j_call: TRBJ1-1
cdr3_nt: TGTGCCACCAGCAGAGCCGGTGGGCTGAACACTGAAGCTTTCTTT
cdr3_aa: CATSRAGGLNTEAFF

d_call: .
clone_size: many
v_call: TRBV14
j_call: TRBJ1-2
cdr3_nt: TGTGCCAGCAGCCCTCAAGTCGGAGGGTACTATGGCTACACCTTC
cdr3_aa: CASSPQVGGYYGYTF

d_call: .
clone_size: many
v_call: TRBV20-1
j_call: TRBJ2-7
cdr3_nt: TGCAGTGCAAGACCGGGACTGGGAGCCTACGAGCAGTACTTC
cdr3_aa: CSARPGLGAYEQYF

d_call: .
clone_size: .
v_call: TRBV29-1
j_call: TRBJ2-1
cdr3_nt: TGCAGCGTTGAACTTACTGATGAGCAGTTCTTC
cdr3_aa: CSVELTDEQFF

d_call: .
clone_size: many
v_call: TRBV6-2/TRBV6-3
j_call: TRBJ1-1
cdr3_nt: TGTGCCAGCAGTTACGGGCGGACTGAAGCTTTCTTT
cdr3_aa: CASSYGRTEAFF

d_call: .
clone_size: many
v_call: TRBV12-3/TRBV12-4
j_call: TRBJ1-1
cdr3_nt: TGTGCCAGCAGTTTCTTGAACACTGAAGCTTTCTTT
cdr3_aa: CASSFLNTEAFF

d_call: .
clone_size: many
v_call: TRBV5-1
j_call: TRBJ2-7
cdr3_nt: TGCGCCAGCAGACCACCGACAGGTCGGACCTACGAGCAGTACTTC
cdr3_aa: CASRPPTGRTYEQYF

d_call: .
clone_size: .
v_call: TRBV12-3/TRBV12-4
j_call: TRBJ2-1
cdr3_nt: TGTGCCAGCAGTTTATCCCGAAGGGGTTTTAATGAGCAGTTCTTC
cdr3_aa: CASSLSRRGFNEQFF

d_call: .
clone_size: many
v_call: TRBV28
j_call: TRBJ2-3
cdr3_nt: TGTGCCAGCAGTTCCCGACTAGATACGCAGTATTTT
cdr3_aa: CASSSRLDTQYF

d_call: .
clone_size: .
v_call: TRBV28
j_call: TRBJ2-3
cdr3_nt: TGTGCCAGCAGTTTAGTGGGTAATACGCAGTATTTT
cdr3_aa: CASSLVGNTQYF

d_call: TRBD1
clone_size: .
v_call: TRBV10-3
j_call: TRBJ2-1
cdr3_nt: TGTGCCATCTACGGGGGCCCGGGACAGGGTTACAATGAGCAGTTCTTC
cdr3_aa: CAIYGGPGQGYNEQFF

d_call: .
clone_size: many
v_call: TRBV6-2/TRBV6-3
j_call: TRBJ2-7
cdr3_nt: TGTGCCAGCAGTGACGGCTACGAGCAGTACTTC
cdr3_aa: CASSDGYEQYF

d_call: .
clone_size: .
v_call: TRBV7-2
j_call: TRBJ2-5
cdr3_nt: TGTGCCAGCAGCTTAGCGGGATCCCGAGAGACCCAGTACTTC
cdr3_aa: CASSLAGSRETQYF

d_call: .
clone_size: .
v_call: TRBV20-1
j_call: TRBJ2-7
cdr3_nt: TGCAGTGCTCAACAAAGTTCCTACGAGCAGTACTTC
cdr3_aa: CSAQQSSYEQYF

d_call: .
clone_size: many
v_call: TRBV20-1
j_call: TRBJ2-5
cdr3_nt: TGCAGTGCTAGGGGAAGTAGAGAGACCCAGTACTTC
cdr3_aa: CSARGSRETQYF

d_call: .
clone_size: many
v_call: TRBV5-1
j_call: TRBJ2-2
cdr3_nt: TGCGCCAGCAGCACCTCCAGGGGGGTGGACACCGGGGAGCTGTTTTTT
cdr3_aa: CASSTSRGVDTGELFF

d_call: .
clone_size: .
v_call: TRBV6-2/TRBV6-3
j_call: TRBJ1-2
cdr3_nt: TGTGCCAGCAGCCGGACCGCCGACTATGGCTACACCTTC
cdr3_aa: CASSRTADYGYTF

d_call: .
clone_size: many
v_call: TRBV19
j_call: TRBJ2-1
cdr3_nt: TGTGCCAGTAGTAGGGGGTATCGTATGAATGAGCAGTTCTTC
cdr3_aa: CASSRGYRMNEQFF

d_call: .
clone_size: many
v_call: TRBV27
j_call: TRBJ2-7
cdr3_nt: TGTGCCAGCAGTTTTGGTGCCGGGGGGCGTCGCTACGAGCAGTACTTC
cdr3_aa: CASSFGAGGRRYEQYF

d_call: .
clone_size: many
v_call: TRBV15
j_call: TRBJ2-3
cdr3_nt: TGTGCCACCAGCAGAGCTGGGCTCACAGATACGCAGTATTTT
cdr3_aa: CATSRAGLTDTQYF

d_call: .
clone_size: many
v_call: TRBV19
j_call: TRBJ1-2
cdr3_nt: TGTGCCAGTAGTCAGACAGGCTATGGCTACACCTTC
cdr3_aa: CASSQTGYGYTF

d_call: TRBD1
clone_size: many
v_call: TRBV14
j_call: TRBJ1-6
cdr3_nt: TGTGCCAGCAGCCAGACGACAGGGGGACGATCACCCCTCCACTTT
cdr3_aa: CASSQTTGGRSPLHF

d_call: TRBD1
clone_size: .
v_call: TRBV29-1
j_call: TRBJ2-5
cdr3_nt: TGCAGCGTTGAAGCAGACAGGGGGCGTTCAGAGACCCAGTACTTC
cdr3_aa: CSVEADRGRSETQYF

d_call: .
clone_size: few
v_call: TRBV5-1
j_call: TRBJ2-5
cdr3_nt: TGCGCCAGCAGCCCCAGGGACAACACTTTGTGGGAGACCCAGTACTTC
cdr3_aa: CASSPRDNTLWETQYF

d_call: .
clone_size: .
v_call: TRBV7-3
j_call: TRBJ1-1
cdr3_nt: TGTGCCAGCAGCTTAGGGCAGGGACGGAGCACTGAAGCTTTCTTT
cdr3_aa: CASSLGQGRSTEAFF

d_call: .
clone_size: .
v_call: TRBV10-1
j_call: TRBJ2-7
cdr3_nt: TGCGCCAGCAGTGCATCTTTCAGCGCGAGCTCCTACGAGCAGTACTTC
cdr3_aa: CASSASFSASSYEQYF

d_call: TRBD2
clone_size: few
v_call: TRBV7-8
j_call: TRBJ2-5
cdr3_nt: TGTGCCAGCAGCTTAGGGACTAGCGGGAAAGAGACCCAGTACTTC
cdr3_aa: CASSLGTSGKETQYF

d_call: TRBD2
clone_size: many
v_call: TRBV5-1
j_call: TRBJ2-2
cdr3_nt: TGCGCCAGCAGCTTGGAACTAGCGGGAGCCGGGGAGCTGTTTTTT
cdr3_aa: CASSLELAGAGELFF

d_call: .
clone_size: .
v_call: TRBV12-3/TRBV12-4
j_call: TRBJ2-2
cdr3_nt: TGTGCCAGCAATGTCGGGACAAAGAACACCGGGGAGCTGTTTTTT
cdr3_aa: CASNVGTKNTGELFF

d_call: .
clone_size: .
v_call: TRBV4-3
j_call: TRBJ1-4
cdr3_nt: TGCGCCAGCAGTCTAGCGGAGAGGCAGACTAATGAAAAACTGTTTTTT
cdr3_aa: CASSLAERQTNEKLFF

d_call: .
clone_size: many
v_call: TRBV5-1
j_call: TRBJ2-7
cdr3_nt: TGCGCCAGCAGCGAGACCTCCTACGAGCAGTACTTC
cdr3_aa: CASSETSYEQYF

d_call: .
clone_size: many
v_call: TRBV5-1
j_call: TRBJ1-4
cdr3_nt: TGCGCCAGCAGTTCCGGACAGTTATCAACTAATGAAAAACTGTTTTTT
cdr3_aa: CASSSGQLSTNEKLFF

d_call: TRBD1
clone_size: few
v_call: TRBV12-3/TRBV12-4
j_call: TRBJ2-2
cdr3_nt: TGTGCCAGCAGTCTCACACAGGGGTGGAAAACCGGGGAGCTGTTTTTT
cdr3_aa: CASSLTQGWKTGELFF